The clone carrying this T cell receptor (beta chain) was observed many times. Its antigen is not identified. The CDR3 length is 16 residues. The trim removed 3 bases at V and 6 bases at J, leaving 9 bases unmatched. Germline values: CDR1 LNHDA, CDR2 SQIVND (reference sequence). The data are from a study of Graves' ophthalmopathy and Graves' hyperthyroidism. RNA transcripts yielded amplified TCR beta CDR3 regions. HTBI primers primed a first-round RT-PCR, and a second-round multiplex PCR followed. TCRdb itself ran the multiplex PCR reads through MiXCR, one entry per CDR3 protein. The sample contains roughly 600,000 distinct CDR3 sequences, just under 40% of which appear only once. Diagnostic conclusions were grounded in clinical symptoms, serum thyroxine, TRAb, thyroid ultrasound and orbital computed tomography. Study-wide results and limits: The majority of expanded thyroid clonotypes above 0.001 frequency also occurred in blood. Cross-validated, the 13-signature model showed 87.88%/81.08% sensitivity/specificity, and 80%/75% in the test set. The model reached approximately 70% sensitivity and approximately 72% specificity for predicting ophthalmopathy progression.

The sequence was collected from an adult man with Graves' hyperthyroidism. This chain links TRBV19 with TRBJ1-5; TRBD1 agrees at 9 bases. The sample taken for sequencing was peripheral blood or thyroid tissue (not recorded which). CDR3 loop: CASSIRATGGVQPQHF. CDR3 in DNA: TGTGCCAGTAGTATTCGGGCGACAGGGGGAGTTCAGCCCCAGCATTTT.